A selection of T cell receptor beta chains follows, all from one sample in a study of T-cell reconstitution after alpha-beta-depleted transplantation in children. TCRdb called the PCR reads again in MiXCR, with one record for every CDR3 protein. This sample has about 980,000 distinct CDR3 sequences, with roughly 29% found just once. This specimen consisted of PBMCs, mostly from graft donor cells, obtained 360 days after TCRalphabeta/CD19-depleted stem cell transplant. These receptors came from a boy under three years old who had a stem cell transplant for SCID, so the T cells may come from the graft donor. Both conserved end residues are part of each CDR3. A D gene is named only where the DNA matches it firmly. Size values are once, few and many counts, or a class for expanded clones, and some rows have none.

d_call	clone_size	v_call	j_call	cdr3_aa	cdr3_nt
TRBD1	-	TRBV6-1	TRBJ1-4	CASRSQGASATNEKLFF	TGTGCCAGCAGATCACAGGGGGCGTCCGCAACTAATGAAAAACTGTTTTTT
TRBD1	-	TRBV5-1	TRBJ2-7	CASSLTGTGVANEQYF	TGCGCCAGCAGCTTAACCGGGACAGGGGTTGCGAACGAGCAGTACTTC
-	-	TRBV11-2	TRBJ2-5	CASSPRGWGPETQYF	TGTGCCAGCAGCCCCAGGGGTTGGGGGCCAGAGACCCAGTACTTC
-	-	TRBV9	TRBJ1-6	CASSVDGGGYNSPLHF	TGTGCCAGCAGCGTAGATGGCGGGGGCTATAATTCACCCCTCCACTTT
TRBD1	few	TRBV12-3/TRBV12-4	TRBJ1-4	CASSWDRGEKLFF	TGTGCCAGCAGTTGGGACAGAGGTGAAAAACTGTTTTTT
-	-	TRBV9	TRBJ2-3	CASSVEVGGPHTDTQYF	TGTGCCAGCAGCGTAGAAGTAGGGGGTCCCCACACAGATACGCAGTATTTT
TRBD1	few	TRBV5-1	TRBJ1-1	CASSLRGQDAFF	TGCGCCAGCAGCTTGCGCGGACAGGACGCTTTCTTT
-	-	TRBV5-1	TRBJ1-3	CASSLAVGGGRGGGNTIYF	TGCGCCAGCAGCTTGGCCGTCGGTGGGGGCAGGGGCGGAGGAAACACCATATATTTT
-	-	TRBV7-6	TRBJ1-4	CASSLYRTATNEKLFF	TGTGCCAGCAGCTTATATAGGACAGCAACTAATGAAAAACTGTTTTTT
-	-	TRBV11-2	TRBJ2-5	CASSSTVLAGPTQYF	TGTGCCAGCAGCTCTACGGTATTGGCGGGCCCGACCCAGTACTTC
-	-	TRBV12-5	TRBJ2-7	CASGFPYEQYF	TGTGCTAGTGGTTTCCCCTACGAGCAGTACTTC
TRBD1	-	TRBV28	TRBJ2-7	CASTHRGSSYEQYF	TGTGCCAGCACCCACAGGGGGAGCTCCTACGAGCAGTACTTC
-	many	TRBV15	TRBJ2-5	CATSKGLGRMTQETQYF	TGTGCCACCAGCAAGGGGCTAGGTCGTATGACGCAAGAGACCCAGTACTTC
TRBD1	many	TRBV10-3	TRBJ2-2	CAISDGDSYPPVNTGELFF	TGTGCCATCAGTGACGGGGACAGTTACCCCCCTGTTAACACCGGGGAGCTGTTTTTT
-	few	TRBV7-9	TRBJ1-1	CASSLDQLSEAFF	TGTGCCAGCAGCTTGGACCAACTTAGTGAAGCTTTCTTT
TRBD2	few	TRBV6-1	TRBJ2-2	CASVGGVLSYPAGELFF	TGTGCCAGCGTGGGGGGGGTTCTCTCCTATCCTGCCGGGGAGCTGTTTTTT
-	-	TRBV4-1	TRBJ2-5	CASSQDDQETQYF	TGCGCCAGCAGCCAAGATGATCAAGAGACCCAGTACTTC
-	many	TRBV20-1	TRBJ2-7	CSALGKVSSYEQYF	TGCAGTGCCTTAGGGAAGGTTTCCTCCTACGAGCAGTACTTC
-	-	TRBV5-1	TRBJ2-3	CASRTEIRPQRADTQYF	TGCGCCAGCAGAACCGAAATTAGACCCCAGAGGGCAGATACGCAGTATTTT
-	once	TRBV5-4	TRBJ1-1	CASSWSGDTEAFF	TGTGCCAGCAGCTGGTCAGGGGACACTGAAGCTTTCTTT
-	-	TRBV5-1	TRBJ2-3	CASSAASPTDTQYF	TGCGCCAGCAGCGCGGCTTCCCCCACAGATACGCAGTATTTT
TRBD1	-	TRBV12-3/TRBV12-4	TRBJ2-2	CASSSYDRDNTGELFF	TGTGCCAGCAGCTCCTACGACAGGGATAACACCGGGGAGCTGTTTTTT
TRBD1	-	TRBV12-3/TRBV12-4	TRBJ2-2	CASSNPGTGVELFF	TGTGCCAGCAGCAATCCCGGGACAGGGGTGGAGCTGTTTTTT
-	-	TRBV12-3/TRBV12-4	TRBJ2-2	CASSFSGYAGELFF	TGTGCCAGCAGTTTTTCTGGTTACGCCGGGGAGCTGTTTTTT
-	many	TRBV7-9	TRBJ2-7	CASSPAGWYEQYF	TGTGCCAGCAGCCCAGCGGGTTGGTACGAGCAGTACTTC
-	many	TRBV28	TRBJ1-2	CASSSPGQNYGYTF	TGTGCCAGCAGCTCGCCGGGGCAGAACTATGGCTACACCTTC
-	-	TRBV15	TRBJ2-7	CATSPGRYYEQYF	TGTGCCACCAGCCCCGGACGGTACTACGAGCAGTACTTC
TRBD2	-	TRBV12-3/TRBV12-4	TRBJ2-7	CASSPGLAGAEQYF	TGTGCCAGCAGCCCGGGACTAGCGGGGGCCGAGCAGTACTTC
-	few	TRBV9	TRBJ2-7	CASSVDQGRGFEQYF	TGTGCCAGCAGCGTAGATCAAGGGAGAGGGTTCGAGCAGTACTTC
-	-	TRBV7-9	TRBJ2-3	CASRDTGLDFGDTQYF	TGTGCCAGCAGGGATACAGGGTTGGATTTTGGAGATACGCAGTATTTT
-	-	TRBV28	TRBJ1-4	CASSFPPRVATNEKLFF	TGTGCCAGCAGTTTCCCCCCCAGGGTCGCAACTAATGAAAAACTGTTTTTT
-	-	TRBV20-1	TRBJ2-1	CSARALIYNEQFF	TGCAGTGCTAGGGCCCTCATCTACAATGAGCAGTTCTTC
-	-	TRBV20-1	TRBJ2-7	CSARAGTYSYEQYF	TGCAGTGCTAGGGCCGGGACCTATTCCTACGAGCAGTACTTC
-	few	TRBV20-1	TRBJ2-7	CSARGPNHYEQYF	TGCAGTGCTAGGGGGCCAAATCACTACGAGCAGTACTTC
-	few	TRBV12-3/TRBV12-4	TRBJ2-1	CASSLTPRQDNEQFF	TGTGCCAGCAGTTTGACTCCGAGGCAGGACAATGAGCAGTTCTTC
-	few	TRBV9	TRBJ2-1	CASSVEGRPDNEQFF	TGTGCCAGCAGCGTAGAGGGGCGCCCCGACAATGAGCAGTTCTTC
TRBD1	-	TRBV6-1	TRBJ2-4	CASRTDRAGNIQYF	TGTGCCAGCAGGACGGACAGGGCTGGAAACATTCAGTACTTC
TRBD1	-	TRBV5-1	TRBJ2-7	CASSLAGTAPYEQYF	TGCGCCAGCAGCTTGGCCGGGACAGCACCCTACGAGCAGTACTTC
-	-	TRBV4-1	TRBJ2-1	CASSFWWGVYNEQFF	TGCGCCAGCAGCTTTTGGTGGGGCGTATACAATGAGCAGTTCTTC
-	-	TRBV12-3/TRBV12-4	TRBJ1-1	CASSLGVYTEAFF	TGTGCCAGCAGTTTGGGGGTATACACTGAAGCTTTCTTT